This T cell receptor (beta chain) stems from a study of T cell repertoires in cytomegalovirus infection. About the study: CMV infection together with matching HLA type was indicated by public TCR beta signatures. Overall study findings and caveats: CMV carriers with the relevant HLA were identified by cumulative public TCR beta family frequency. HLA-C-restricted CMV-specific TCR beta clonotypes were dominant in the ex vivo response.

This clonotype was seen ten or more times. As yet, its antigen is unknown. Trimming removed 4 bases at V and 4 bases at J, with 11 bases between. The CDR3 has 14 residues. Germline CDR1 reads SEHNR; CDR2 reads FQNEAQ (reference sequence). TCRdb reprocessed the reads via MiXCR and lists one record per CDR3 protein. The sample consists of about 300,000 distinct CDR3 sequences, around 10% of them appearing once. The chain employs TRBV7-9 and TRBJ2-1, with D tentatively TRBD1 (6 bases). Sequencing was done on a sample of PBMCs. This TCR was recovered from a human donor in good health (CMV status not recorded). Some clones in this sample may be carry-over from other donors' samples. The CDR3 DNA follows: TGTGCCAGCAGCTCCAGGACAGAATACAATGAGCAGTTCTTC. Its protein product is CASSSRTEYNEQFF.